These 25 T cell receptor beta chains originate from one sample sequenced in a study of blood T cell repertoires in COVID-19. Only in-frame clones appear in the TCRdb table, and some are missing; sequencing was by immunoSEQ multiplex PCR. The sample consists of about 240,000 clones, roughly 90% of them appearing once. Sequenced material: peripheral blood. The source is a woman aged 25 to 39 with acute or convalescent COVID-19.

The chain recombines TRBV6-1 with TRBJ2-5; TRBD2 agrees at 7 bases. This CDR3 spans 11 amino acids. With 8 bases clipped from V and 7 bases from J, the junction kept 4 bases outside the gene matches. The germline V gene has CDR1 MNHNS and CDR2 SASEGT. CDR3 protein: CASGRDLTQYF. CDR3 sequence (DNA): TGTGCCAGCGGGAGGGATTTGACCCAGTACTTC.

The rearrangement uses TRBV9 and TRBJ2-6, with D perhaps TRBD1 (6 bases). This CDR3 spans 17 amino acids. CDR1 SGDLS and CDR2 YYNGEE come from the germline V gene. Trimming cost V 4 bases and J 0 bases, with 14 bases left between them. CDR3 residues: CASSRFLQGSGANVLTF. In DNA, the CDR3 is TGTGCCAGCAGCAGATTCTTACAGGGCTCTGGGGCCAACGTCCTGACTTTC.

The V call is TRBV25-1, the J call TRBJ1-4, with a weak D call TRBD1 (6 bases). V lost 1 base and J lost 8, with 17 bases in between. This CDR3 spans 16 amino acids. Germline lookup yields CDR1 MGHDK and CDR2 SYGVNS. The CDR3 nucleotides read TGTGCCAGCAGTGAATTCCTAGGACAGCACGGAGAAAAACTGTTTTTT. The encoded protein is CASSEFLGQHGEKLFF. Looking up the rest from reference TRBV25-1 and TRBJ1-4 gives the full variable domain: EADIYQTPRYLVIGTGKKITLECSQTMGHDKMYWYQQDPGMELHLIHYSYGVNSTEKGDLSSESTVSRIRTEHFPLTLESARPSHTSQYLCASSEFLGQHGEKLFFGSGTQLSVL.

This sequence joins TRBV6-6 and TRBJ2-3; D possibly corresponds to TRBD2 (5 bases). The CDR3 loop spans 16 amino acids. The ends were cut back, 2 bases at V and 6 bases at J, with 18 bases in the middle. Germline assignment: CDR1 MNHNY and CDR2 SVGAGI (reference sequence). The CDR3 nucleotides are TGTGCCAGCAGTTACCCCGGGGAAGAAAGACGGGATACGCAGTATTTT. This codes for CASSYPGEERRDTQYF.

The gene calls are TRBV19 and TRBJ1-1, with TRBD1 identical over 8 bases. The germline V gene encodes CDR1 LNHDA and CDR2 SQIVND (reference sequence). The CDR3 is 17 amino acids. V gave up 4 bases and J gave up 2 bases; unmatched junction bases: 12. The CDR3 DNA reads as TGTGCCAGTAGTACGAGTTGGGACAGGCGAACCAACACTGAAGCTTTCTTT. Protein: CASSTSWDRRTNTEAFF.

This chain links TRBV3-1 (or the pseudogene TRBV3-2) with TRBJ2-1; 10 bases match TRBD2. This CDR3 has 18 amino acids. Germline V gene sequence: CDR1 LGHDT, CDR2 YNNKEL (reference sequence). The J segment lost 1 base and the V segment lost 1 base, leaving 7 bases of the junction unmatched. CDR3: CASSQAPAGGLSYNEQFF. The CDR3, as DNA: TGTGCCAGCAGCCAAGCCCCAGCGGGAGGGCTATCCTACAATGAGCAGTTCTTC.

This chain connects TRBV11-3 to TRBJ2-2; tentatively, D is TRBD1 (5 bases). V gave up 4 bases and J gave up 5 bases, with 14 bases separating them. In germline, CDR1 is SGHNT, CDR2 YENEEA. There are 15 residues in the CDR3. The CDR3 DNA follows: TGTGCCAGCAGCTCCTACAGGATAGGGACCGGGGAGCTGTTTTTT. The encoded protein is CASSSYRIGTGELFF.

This clone was seen only once. V usage is TRBV4-3 and J usage is TRBJ2-2; 9 bases match TRBD2. Germline lookup yields CDR1 LGHNA and CDR2 YSLEER. The CDR3 spans 17 residues. V was pared by 1 base and J by 5 bases, with 8 bases of the junction left unmatched. CDR3 DNA: TGCGCCAGCAGCCAAGTCTCTAGCGGGATGTATACCGGGGAGCTGTTTTTT. It is translated as CASSQVSSGMYTGELFF.

This clone came up many times. The gene calls are TRBV4-3 and TRBJ2-1; 9 nucleotides align to TRBD2. The germline gives CDR1 LGHNA, CDR2 YSLEER. This CDR3 contains 18 residues. Germline trimming cut 4 bases from V and 0 bases from J; bases unmatched to any gene: 10. The CDR3 nucleotides read TGCGCCAGCAGCCGCGAGACTAGCGGTCGGAGCTCCTACAATGAGCAGTTCTTC. Amino acid sequence: CASSRETSGRSSYNEQFF.

This clone was picked up many times. This chain uses TRBV6-2 or TRBV6-3 with TRBJ2-7, with 7 bases lining up with TRBD1. Germline CDR1 reads MNHEY; CDR2 reads SVGEGT. V lost 2 bases and J lost 0; bases outside the gene matches: 1. CDR3 length equals 14 residues. CDR3 sequence: CASSYRDSSYEQYF. The DNA for the CDR3 is TGTGCCAGCAGTTACCGGGACAGCTCCTACGAGCAGTACTTC.

The chain links TRBV30 to TRBJ2-7, with 8 bases lining up with TRBD2. CDR1 and CDR2 from the germline V gene are GTSNPN and SVGIG (reference sequence). Trimming at V came to 0 bases and at J to 3 bases, leaving 4 bases not matched to a gene. The CDR3 covers 14 residues. CDR3 loop: CAWSVLAEGYEQYF. CDR3 sequence (DNA): TGTGCCTGGAGTGTACTAGCGGAGGGCTACGAGCAGTACTTC.

This chain links TRBV7-6 with TRBJ2-3; possible D gene TRBD2, 6 bases. Germline CDR1 is SGHVS and CDR2 is FNYEAQ. Trimming removed 2 bases at V and 0 bases at J, with 15 bases between. CDR3 length: 17 residues. CDR3 in amino acids: CASSLRGLAYSTDTQYF. CDR3 coding DNA: TGTGCCAGCAGCTTAAGAGGGCTAGCGTATAGCACAGATACGCAGTATTTT.

This clone was recorded only once. The chain recombines TRBV24-1 with TRBJ2-5; 7 bases line up with TRBD1. CDR1 is KGHDR and CDR2 is SFDVKD in the germline V gene. After removal of 8 bases from V and 4 bases from J, the junction contained 3 bases not matched to a gene. The CDR3 loop spans 12 amino acids. CDR3 sequence: CATMDRRETQYF. CDR3 nucleotide sequence: TGTGCCACCATGGACAGGCGAGAGACCCAGTACTTC.

DNA for the CDR3: TGTGCCAGCAGCGTAGGCAGAAAACGCTCTGGAAACACCATATATTTT. This sequence encodes CASSVGRKRSGNTIYF. The rearrangement uses TRBV9 and TRBJ1-3; the D is unclear. The CDR3 spans 16 residues. Germline V gene data show CDR1 as SGDLS and CDR2 as YYNGEE. V shed 0 bases and J shed 0 bases, with 10 bases lying between them.

The V gene is TRBV30, the J gene TRBJ2-5; 7 bases match TRBD1. The CDR3 totals 14 residues. V lost 0 bases and J lost 4; bases outside the gene matches: 5. Germline CDR1 GTSNPN, CDR2 SVGIG (reference sequence). CDR3: CAWSVPGGTETQYF. CDR3 nucleotides: TGTGCCTGGAGTGTGCCAGGGGGTACAGAGACCCAGTACTTC.

The chain combines TRBV20-1 with TRBJ2-1; D is uncertain. In germline, CDR1 is DFQATT, CDR2 SNEGSKA (reference sequence). V shed 3 bases and J shed 2 bases, with 11 bases lying between them. The CDR3 spans 14 residues. The CDR3 DNA reads TGCAGTGCTAGTATCCTAGGAACCTACAATGAGCAGTTCTTC. This codes for CSASILGTYNEQFF.

The rearrangement uses TRBV20-1 and TRBJ2-3, with 9 bases fitting TRBD2. Germline V gene sequence: CDR1 DFQATT, CDR2 SNEGSKA (reference sequence). V shed 3 bases and J 7 bases; nucleotides not matched to a gene: 20. This CDR3 has 18 amino acids. This CDR3 is CSASATTSGLGGGHTQYF. The CDR3 coding sequence is TGCAGTGCTAGTGCTACTACTAGCGGGCTCGGCGGGGGGCATACGCAGTATTTT.

The chain couples TRBV30 to TRBJ1-2; D is uncertain. Trimming cost V 0 bases and J 6 bases, with 5 bases left between them. Germline lookup yields CDR1 GTSNPN and CDR2 SVGIG (reference sequence). CDR3 length: 11 residues. CDR3 DNA: TGTGCCTGGAGTGTACTGGATGGCTACACCTTC. It encodes CAWSVLDGYTF.

This chain connects TRBV11-3 to TRBJ2-5, with D possibly matching TRBD2 (6 bases). Germline CDR1 is SGHNT and CDR2 is YENEEA. This CDR3 contains 15 residues. Trimming took off 4 bases at V and 4 bases at J, with 16 bases between the two ends. The CDR3 spells CASSSGTQTGETQYF. The CDR3, as DNA: TGTGCCAGCAGCTCTGGGACTCAGACCGGAGAGACCCAGTACTTC.

V gene TRBV27 combines with J gene TRBJ1-1, with D possibly matching TRBD1 (5 bases). Germline assignment: CDR1 MNHEY and CDR2 SMNVEV (reference sequence). The CDR3 covers 15 residues. The V and J ends lost 0 bases and 5 bases respectively, with 13 bases between them. Written as DNA, the CDR3 is TGTGCCAGCAGTTTATCGGGGGGTGCAAGGACTGAAGCTTTCTTT. This sequence encodes CASSLSGGARTEAFF.

This CDR3 is CASSLASISGNQETQYF. Here the CDR3 DNA reads TGCGCCAGCAGCTTGGCGAGTATTAGCGGGAATCAGGAGACCCAGTACTTC. V gene TRBV5-1 combines with J gene TRBJ2-5; 8 bases agree with TRBD2. Germline loops: CDR1 SGHRS, CDR2 YFSETQ. The V gene end was trimmed by 0 bases and the J gene end by 5 bases; junction bases not matched to a gene: 12. The CDR3 is 17 residues long. The whole variable domain, filled in from reference TRBV5-1 and TRBJ2-5, reads KAGVTQTPRYLIKTRGQQVTLSCSPISGHRSVSWYQQTPGQGLQFLFEYFSETQRNKGNFPGRFSGRQFSNSRSEMNVSTLELGDSALYLCASSLASISGNQETQYFGPGTRLLVL.

This clone showed up just a few times. The chain recombines TRBV18 with TRBJ1-3, with D hard to call. V shed 6 bases and J shed 0 bases, with 12 bases lying between them. This CDR3 is 15 amino acids long. Germline CDR1 is KGHSH and CDR2 is LQKENI. The chain's CDR3 is CASSPNHSSGNTIYF. Written as DNA, the CDR3 is TGTGCCAGCTCCCCTAACCACAGCTCTGGAAACACCATATATTTT.

The genes are TRBV27 and TRBJ2-7, with 9 bases aligning to TRBD2. Germline assignment: CDR1 MNHEY and CDR2 SMNVEV (reference sequence). Germline trimming cut 5 bases from V and 2 bases from J; bases unmatched to any gene: 4. There are 14 residues in the CDR3. As DNA, the CDR3 is TGTGCCAGCAGTCCAGGGACTAGCACCTACGAGCAGTACTTC. This encodes CASSPGTSTYEQYF.

This sequence joins TRBV30 and TRBJ1-2, with D possibly TRBD1 on 5 matching bases. CDR3 size: 15 residues. Germline V CDR1 and CDR2: GTSNPN, SVGIG (reference sequence). Trimming removed 4 bases from V and 5 bases from J, with 20 bases in between. The CDR3 spells CAWTPLGGVDYGYTF. CDR3 DNA: TGTGCCTGGACACCTTTGGGAGGGGTGGATTATGGCTACACCTTC.

The chain couples TRBV19 to TRBJ2-3, with D maybe TRBD2 (6 bases). CDR1 and CDR2 from the germline V gene are LNHDA and SQIVND (reference sequence). Trimming removed 4 bases at V and 4 bases at J, with 18 bases between. The CDR3 totals 16 residues. The CDR3 DNA follows: TGTGCCAGTAGTAACCTCGGACTTACGGGGGCAGATACGCAGTATTTT. It yields the protein CASSNLGLTGADTQYF.